Below, one TCR beta chain is given with its context. It has no known antigen specificity. No clone much larger than this one lies a single base away; base qualities are absent. The sample is drawn from a study of CD8 T cells in Susac syndrome (dated by TCRdb to the late 2010s). In the study overall: Of the Susac syndrome patients who were sequenced, eight or nine were in clinical remission while more than five had clinically active disease. At blood withdrawal, Susac syndrome patients were therapy-naive, treated with corticosteroids (with IVIg additionally given to some), or treated with IVIg alone. The study used repertoire sequencing to test whether antigen drove CD8+ T cell activation and differentiation in Susac syndrome. The study compared CD8+ T cell repertoire clonality among 12 healthy donors, around 14 Susac syndrome patients and about 16 multiple sclerosis patients. The full study reports these points: Clonal expansion was observed in Susac syndrome CD8+ repertoires, with the highest expansion in CD8+ TEMRA cells and greater expansion in clinically active than in remitting patients. The number of individuals in the TCR sequencing and HLA analysis was acknowledged as relatively small. Some 17 Susac-specific public clones were identified in the total CD8+ repertoire, and about 5 Susac-specific public clones were identified in the CD8+ TEMRA repertoire.

The CDR3 holds 13 amino acids from the cysteine to the phenylalanine. Just the 39-base CDR3 DNA is kept, in frame starting at base 1. V is pared back by 6 bases and J by 8 bases, with 14 bases lying between the germline termini. RNA was extracted using the RNeasy kit, and roughly 0.5 to 1 microgram was reverse transcribed with random hexamers. TCR beta CDR3 regions were amplified with the immunoSEQ multiplex PCR assay covering 54 Vbeta and 13 Jbeta segments. Bias from PCR amplification was corrected by using a synthetic template baseline for primer optimization and for computational correction. In the original analysis: Only productive sequences were kept, with reads annotated to V, D and J genes according to IMGT and analyzed in immunoSEQ Analyzer. To calculate clonality, Shannon entropy was normalized by log2 of the number of productive unique sequences and then subtracted from one. For each patient and control, public and private clones were evaluated within the 100 most prevalent clones. Clones were defined as Susac-specific if absent from the healthy and MS cohorts, from around 1,000 published viral clones and from other ImmuneACCESS disease sequences. The public sequencing data were trimmed at Q25 with fastp and processed into clonotypes with MiXCR by TCRdb, which kept only in-frame beta chains. Rows merge per CDR3 protein into single entries with the most common DNA and genes. None of the V and J calls come from the authors' own analysis; TCRdb made them. This sample lists some 200,000 distinct CDR3 sequences; more than 85% were detected once. Less than 0.2% of the sample is held by the ten biggest clonotypes.

High-throughput TCR beta sequencing profiled peripheral blood CD8+ and CD4+ T cells from healthy donors, Susac syndrome patients and multiple sclerosis patients. The Susac syndrome patients fulfilled recently defined diagnostic criteria for either definite or probable disease. Bulk CD8+ and CD4+ T cells were purified by magnetic negative isolation, whereas CD8+ TEMRA cells were enriched by FACS. Blood was collected in EDTA tubes and processed within 24 hours, with PBMCs isolated through density gradient centrifugation. PBMCs destined for TCR sequencing were cryopreserved in liquid nitrogen and later thawed in a 37 °C water bath. A purity of at least 90% was achieved for sorted or isolated CD4+, CD8+ and CD8+ TEMRA cells.

This sequence uses TRBV6-7 and TRBJ2-4; no confident D gene assignment can be made. TRBV6-7 is an ORF, and what it does is uncertain. The sample consisted of CD8+ T cells from PBMCs. This TCR came from a human donor with Susac syndrome. The CDR3 loop reads CASRPPSPDIQYF. The nucleotide sequence reads TGTGCCAGCAGGCCTCCTAGTCCGGACATTCAGTACTTC.